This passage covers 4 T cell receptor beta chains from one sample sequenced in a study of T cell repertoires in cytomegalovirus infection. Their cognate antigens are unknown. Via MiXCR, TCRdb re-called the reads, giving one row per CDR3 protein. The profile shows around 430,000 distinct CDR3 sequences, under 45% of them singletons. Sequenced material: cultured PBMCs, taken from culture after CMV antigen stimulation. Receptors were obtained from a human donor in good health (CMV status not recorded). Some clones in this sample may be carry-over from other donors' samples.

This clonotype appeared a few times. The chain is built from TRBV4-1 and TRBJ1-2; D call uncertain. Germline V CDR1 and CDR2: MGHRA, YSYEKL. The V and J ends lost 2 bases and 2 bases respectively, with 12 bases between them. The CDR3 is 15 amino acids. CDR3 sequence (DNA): TGCGCCAGCAGCCAACAAATACGGTGGAACTATGGCTACACCTTC. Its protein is CASSQQIRWNYGYTF.

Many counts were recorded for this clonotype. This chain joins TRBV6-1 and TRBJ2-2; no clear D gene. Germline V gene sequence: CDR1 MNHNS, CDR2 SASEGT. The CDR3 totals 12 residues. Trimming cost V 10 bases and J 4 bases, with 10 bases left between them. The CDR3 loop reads CAIRLVTGELFF. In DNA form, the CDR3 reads TGTGCCATAAGATTAGTCACCGGGGAGCTGTTTTTT.

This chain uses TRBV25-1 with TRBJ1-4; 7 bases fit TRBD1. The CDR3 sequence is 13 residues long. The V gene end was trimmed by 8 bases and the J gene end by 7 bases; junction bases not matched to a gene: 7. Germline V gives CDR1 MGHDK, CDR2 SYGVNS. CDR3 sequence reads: CASARGSSEKLFF. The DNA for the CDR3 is TGTGCCAGCGCCAGGGGGAGTAGTGAAAAACTGTTTTTT.

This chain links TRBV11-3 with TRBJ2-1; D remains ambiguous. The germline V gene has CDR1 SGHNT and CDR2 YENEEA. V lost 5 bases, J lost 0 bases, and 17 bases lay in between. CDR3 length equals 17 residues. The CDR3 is CASSPRRPPVSYNEQFF. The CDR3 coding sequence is TGTGCCAGCAGCCCCCGGCGACCGCCCGTCTCCTACAATGAGCAGTTCTTC.